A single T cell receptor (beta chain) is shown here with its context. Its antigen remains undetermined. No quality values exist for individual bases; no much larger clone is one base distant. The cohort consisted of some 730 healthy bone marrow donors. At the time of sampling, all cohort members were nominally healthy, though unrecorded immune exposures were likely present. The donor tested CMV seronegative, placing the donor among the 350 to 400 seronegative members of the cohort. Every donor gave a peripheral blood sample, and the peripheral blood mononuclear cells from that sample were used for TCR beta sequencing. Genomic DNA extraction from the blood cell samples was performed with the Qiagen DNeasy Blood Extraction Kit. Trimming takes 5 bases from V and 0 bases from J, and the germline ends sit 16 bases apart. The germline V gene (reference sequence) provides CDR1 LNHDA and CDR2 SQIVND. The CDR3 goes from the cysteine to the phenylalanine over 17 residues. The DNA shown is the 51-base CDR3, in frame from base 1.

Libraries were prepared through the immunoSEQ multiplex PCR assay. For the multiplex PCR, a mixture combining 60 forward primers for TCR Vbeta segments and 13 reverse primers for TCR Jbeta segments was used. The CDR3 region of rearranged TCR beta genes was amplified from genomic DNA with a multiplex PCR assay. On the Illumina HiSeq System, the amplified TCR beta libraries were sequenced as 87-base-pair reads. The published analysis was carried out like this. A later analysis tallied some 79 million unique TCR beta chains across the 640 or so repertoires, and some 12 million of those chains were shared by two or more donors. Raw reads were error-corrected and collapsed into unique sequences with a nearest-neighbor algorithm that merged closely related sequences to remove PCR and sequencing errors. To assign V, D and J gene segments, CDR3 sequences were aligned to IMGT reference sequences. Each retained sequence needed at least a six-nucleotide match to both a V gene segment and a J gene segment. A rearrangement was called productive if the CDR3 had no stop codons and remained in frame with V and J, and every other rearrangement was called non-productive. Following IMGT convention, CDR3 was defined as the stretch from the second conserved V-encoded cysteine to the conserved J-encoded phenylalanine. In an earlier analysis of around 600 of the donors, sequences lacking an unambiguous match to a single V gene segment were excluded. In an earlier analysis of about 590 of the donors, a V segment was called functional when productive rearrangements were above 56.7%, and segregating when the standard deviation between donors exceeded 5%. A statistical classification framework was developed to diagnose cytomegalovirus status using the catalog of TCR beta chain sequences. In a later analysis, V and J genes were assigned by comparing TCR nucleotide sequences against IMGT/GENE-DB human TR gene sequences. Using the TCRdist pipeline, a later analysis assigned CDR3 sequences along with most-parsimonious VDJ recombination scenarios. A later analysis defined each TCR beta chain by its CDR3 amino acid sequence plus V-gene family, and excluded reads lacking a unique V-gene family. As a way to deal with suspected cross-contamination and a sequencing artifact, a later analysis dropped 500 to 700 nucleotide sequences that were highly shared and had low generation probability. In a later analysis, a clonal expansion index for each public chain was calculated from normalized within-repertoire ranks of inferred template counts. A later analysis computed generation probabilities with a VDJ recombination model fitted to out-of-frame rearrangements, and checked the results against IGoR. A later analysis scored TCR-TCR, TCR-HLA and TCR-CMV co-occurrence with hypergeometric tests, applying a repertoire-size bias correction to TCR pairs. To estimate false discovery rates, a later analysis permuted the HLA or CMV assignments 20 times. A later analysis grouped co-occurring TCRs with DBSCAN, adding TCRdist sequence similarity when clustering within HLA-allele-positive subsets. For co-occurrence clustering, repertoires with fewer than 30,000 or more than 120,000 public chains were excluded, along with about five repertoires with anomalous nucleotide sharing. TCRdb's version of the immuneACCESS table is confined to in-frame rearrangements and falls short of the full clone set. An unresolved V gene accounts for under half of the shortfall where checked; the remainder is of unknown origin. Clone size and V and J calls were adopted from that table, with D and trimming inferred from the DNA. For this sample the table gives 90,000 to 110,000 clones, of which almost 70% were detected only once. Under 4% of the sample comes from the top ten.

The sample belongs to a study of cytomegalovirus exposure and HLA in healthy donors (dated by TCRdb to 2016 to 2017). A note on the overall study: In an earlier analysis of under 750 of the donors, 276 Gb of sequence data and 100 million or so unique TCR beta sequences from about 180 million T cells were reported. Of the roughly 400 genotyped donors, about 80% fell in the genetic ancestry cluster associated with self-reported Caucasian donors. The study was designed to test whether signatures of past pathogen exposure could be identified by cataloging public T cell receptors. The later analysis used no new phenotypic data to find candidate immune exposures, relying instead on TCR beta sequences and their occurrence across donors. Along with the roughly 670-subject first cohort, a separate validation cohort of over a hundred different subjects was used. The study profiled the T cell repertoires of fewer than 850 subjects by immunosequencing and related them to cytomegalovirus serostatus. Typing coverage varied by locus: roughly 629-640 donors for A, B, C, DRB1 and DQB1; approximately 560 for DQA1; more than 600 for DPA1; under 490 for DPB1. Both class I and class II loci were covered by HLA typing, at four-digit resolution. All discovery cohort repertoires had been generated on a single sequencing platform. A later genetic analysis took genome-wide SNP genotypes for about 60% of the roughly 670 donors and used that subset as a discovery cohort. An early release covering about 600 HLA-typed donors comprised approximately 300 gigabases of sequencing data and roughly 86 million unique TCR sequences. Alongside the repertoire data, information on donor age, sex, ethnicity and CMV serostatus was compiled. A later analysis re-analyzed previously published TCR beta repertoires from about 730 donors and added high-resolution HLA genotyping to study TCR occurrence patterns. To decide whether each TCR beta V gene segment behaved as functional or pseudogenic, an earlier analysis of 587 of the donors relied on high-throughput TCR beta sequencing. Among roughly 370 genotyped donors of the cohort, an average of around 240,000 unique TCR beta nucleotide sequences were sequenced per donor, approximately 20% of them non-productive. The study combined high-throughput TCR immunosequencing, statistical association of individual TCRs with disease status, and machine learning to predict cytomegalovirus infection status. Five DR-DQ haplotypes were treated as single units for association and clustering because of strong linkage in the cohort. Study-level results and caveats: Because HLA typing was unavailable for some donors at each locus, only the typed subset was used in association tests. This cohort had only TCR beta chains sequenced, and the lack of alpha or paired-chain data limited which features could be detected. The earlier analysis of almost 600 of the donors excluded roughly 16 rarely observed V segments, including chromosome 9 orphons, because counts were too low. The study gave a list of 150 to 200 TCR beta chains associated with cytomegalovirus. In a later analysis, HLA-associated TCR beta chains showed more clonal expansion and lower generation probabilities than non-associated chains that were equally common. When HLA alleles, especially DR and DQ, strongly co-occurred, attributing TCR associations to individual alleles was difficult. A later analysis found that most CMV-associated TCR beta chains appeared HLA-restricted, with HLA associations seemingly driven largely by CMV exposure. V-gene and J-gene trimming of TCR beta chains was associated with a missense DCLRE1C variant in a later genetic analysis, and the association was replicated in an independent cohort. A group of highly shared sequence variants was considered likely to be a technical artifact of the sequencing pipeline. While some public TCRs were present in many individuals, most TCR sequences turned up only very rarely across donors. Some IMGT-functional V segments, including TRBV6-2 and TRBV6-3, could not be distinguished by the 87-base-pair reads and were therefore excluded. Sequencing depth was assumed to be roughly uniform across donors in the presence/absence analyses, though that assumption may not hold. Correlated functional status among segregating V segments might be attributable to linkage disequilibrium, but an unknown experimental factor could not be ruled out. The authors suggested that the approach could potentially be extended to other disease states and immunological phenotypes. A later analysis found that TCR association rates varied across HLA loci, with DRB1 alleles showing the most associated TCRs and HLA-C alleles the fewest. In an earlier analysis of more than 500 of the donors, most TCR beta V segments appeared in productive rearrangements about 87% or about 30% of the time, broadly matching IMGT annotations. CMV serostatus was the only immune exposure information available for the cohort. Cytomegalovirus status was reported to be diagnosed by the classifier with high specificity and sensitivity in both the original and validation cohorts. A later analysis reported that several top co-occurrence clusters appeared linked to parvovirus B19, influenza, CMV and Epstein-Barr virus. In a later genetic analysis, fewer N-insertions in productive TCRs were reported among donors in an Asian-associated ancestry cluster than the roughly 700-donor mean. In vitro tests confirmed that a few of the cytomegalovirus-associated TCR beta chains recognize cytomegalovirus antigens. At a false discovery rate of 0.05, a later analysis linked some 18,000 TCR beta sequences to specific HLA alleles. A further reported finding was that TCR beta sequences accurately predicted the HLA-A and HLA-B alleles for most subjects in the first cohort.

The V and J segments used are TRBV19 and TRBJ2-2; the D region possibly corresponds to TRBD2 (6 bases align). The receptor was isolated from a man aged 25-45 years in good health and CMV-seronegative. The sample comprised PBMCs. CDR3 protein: CASSPPKGRPNTGELFF. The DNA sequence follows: TGTGCCAGTAGTCCCCCAAAGGGGAGGCCGAACACCGGGGAGCTGTTTTTT. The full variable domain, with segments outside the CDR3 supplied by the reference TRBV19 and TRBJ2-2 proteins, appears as DGGITQSPKYLFRKEGQNVTLSCEQNLNHDAMYWYRQDPGQGLRLIYYSQIVNDFQKGDIAEGYSVSREKKESFPLTVTSAQKNPTAFYLCASSPPKGRPNTGELFFGEGSRLTVL.